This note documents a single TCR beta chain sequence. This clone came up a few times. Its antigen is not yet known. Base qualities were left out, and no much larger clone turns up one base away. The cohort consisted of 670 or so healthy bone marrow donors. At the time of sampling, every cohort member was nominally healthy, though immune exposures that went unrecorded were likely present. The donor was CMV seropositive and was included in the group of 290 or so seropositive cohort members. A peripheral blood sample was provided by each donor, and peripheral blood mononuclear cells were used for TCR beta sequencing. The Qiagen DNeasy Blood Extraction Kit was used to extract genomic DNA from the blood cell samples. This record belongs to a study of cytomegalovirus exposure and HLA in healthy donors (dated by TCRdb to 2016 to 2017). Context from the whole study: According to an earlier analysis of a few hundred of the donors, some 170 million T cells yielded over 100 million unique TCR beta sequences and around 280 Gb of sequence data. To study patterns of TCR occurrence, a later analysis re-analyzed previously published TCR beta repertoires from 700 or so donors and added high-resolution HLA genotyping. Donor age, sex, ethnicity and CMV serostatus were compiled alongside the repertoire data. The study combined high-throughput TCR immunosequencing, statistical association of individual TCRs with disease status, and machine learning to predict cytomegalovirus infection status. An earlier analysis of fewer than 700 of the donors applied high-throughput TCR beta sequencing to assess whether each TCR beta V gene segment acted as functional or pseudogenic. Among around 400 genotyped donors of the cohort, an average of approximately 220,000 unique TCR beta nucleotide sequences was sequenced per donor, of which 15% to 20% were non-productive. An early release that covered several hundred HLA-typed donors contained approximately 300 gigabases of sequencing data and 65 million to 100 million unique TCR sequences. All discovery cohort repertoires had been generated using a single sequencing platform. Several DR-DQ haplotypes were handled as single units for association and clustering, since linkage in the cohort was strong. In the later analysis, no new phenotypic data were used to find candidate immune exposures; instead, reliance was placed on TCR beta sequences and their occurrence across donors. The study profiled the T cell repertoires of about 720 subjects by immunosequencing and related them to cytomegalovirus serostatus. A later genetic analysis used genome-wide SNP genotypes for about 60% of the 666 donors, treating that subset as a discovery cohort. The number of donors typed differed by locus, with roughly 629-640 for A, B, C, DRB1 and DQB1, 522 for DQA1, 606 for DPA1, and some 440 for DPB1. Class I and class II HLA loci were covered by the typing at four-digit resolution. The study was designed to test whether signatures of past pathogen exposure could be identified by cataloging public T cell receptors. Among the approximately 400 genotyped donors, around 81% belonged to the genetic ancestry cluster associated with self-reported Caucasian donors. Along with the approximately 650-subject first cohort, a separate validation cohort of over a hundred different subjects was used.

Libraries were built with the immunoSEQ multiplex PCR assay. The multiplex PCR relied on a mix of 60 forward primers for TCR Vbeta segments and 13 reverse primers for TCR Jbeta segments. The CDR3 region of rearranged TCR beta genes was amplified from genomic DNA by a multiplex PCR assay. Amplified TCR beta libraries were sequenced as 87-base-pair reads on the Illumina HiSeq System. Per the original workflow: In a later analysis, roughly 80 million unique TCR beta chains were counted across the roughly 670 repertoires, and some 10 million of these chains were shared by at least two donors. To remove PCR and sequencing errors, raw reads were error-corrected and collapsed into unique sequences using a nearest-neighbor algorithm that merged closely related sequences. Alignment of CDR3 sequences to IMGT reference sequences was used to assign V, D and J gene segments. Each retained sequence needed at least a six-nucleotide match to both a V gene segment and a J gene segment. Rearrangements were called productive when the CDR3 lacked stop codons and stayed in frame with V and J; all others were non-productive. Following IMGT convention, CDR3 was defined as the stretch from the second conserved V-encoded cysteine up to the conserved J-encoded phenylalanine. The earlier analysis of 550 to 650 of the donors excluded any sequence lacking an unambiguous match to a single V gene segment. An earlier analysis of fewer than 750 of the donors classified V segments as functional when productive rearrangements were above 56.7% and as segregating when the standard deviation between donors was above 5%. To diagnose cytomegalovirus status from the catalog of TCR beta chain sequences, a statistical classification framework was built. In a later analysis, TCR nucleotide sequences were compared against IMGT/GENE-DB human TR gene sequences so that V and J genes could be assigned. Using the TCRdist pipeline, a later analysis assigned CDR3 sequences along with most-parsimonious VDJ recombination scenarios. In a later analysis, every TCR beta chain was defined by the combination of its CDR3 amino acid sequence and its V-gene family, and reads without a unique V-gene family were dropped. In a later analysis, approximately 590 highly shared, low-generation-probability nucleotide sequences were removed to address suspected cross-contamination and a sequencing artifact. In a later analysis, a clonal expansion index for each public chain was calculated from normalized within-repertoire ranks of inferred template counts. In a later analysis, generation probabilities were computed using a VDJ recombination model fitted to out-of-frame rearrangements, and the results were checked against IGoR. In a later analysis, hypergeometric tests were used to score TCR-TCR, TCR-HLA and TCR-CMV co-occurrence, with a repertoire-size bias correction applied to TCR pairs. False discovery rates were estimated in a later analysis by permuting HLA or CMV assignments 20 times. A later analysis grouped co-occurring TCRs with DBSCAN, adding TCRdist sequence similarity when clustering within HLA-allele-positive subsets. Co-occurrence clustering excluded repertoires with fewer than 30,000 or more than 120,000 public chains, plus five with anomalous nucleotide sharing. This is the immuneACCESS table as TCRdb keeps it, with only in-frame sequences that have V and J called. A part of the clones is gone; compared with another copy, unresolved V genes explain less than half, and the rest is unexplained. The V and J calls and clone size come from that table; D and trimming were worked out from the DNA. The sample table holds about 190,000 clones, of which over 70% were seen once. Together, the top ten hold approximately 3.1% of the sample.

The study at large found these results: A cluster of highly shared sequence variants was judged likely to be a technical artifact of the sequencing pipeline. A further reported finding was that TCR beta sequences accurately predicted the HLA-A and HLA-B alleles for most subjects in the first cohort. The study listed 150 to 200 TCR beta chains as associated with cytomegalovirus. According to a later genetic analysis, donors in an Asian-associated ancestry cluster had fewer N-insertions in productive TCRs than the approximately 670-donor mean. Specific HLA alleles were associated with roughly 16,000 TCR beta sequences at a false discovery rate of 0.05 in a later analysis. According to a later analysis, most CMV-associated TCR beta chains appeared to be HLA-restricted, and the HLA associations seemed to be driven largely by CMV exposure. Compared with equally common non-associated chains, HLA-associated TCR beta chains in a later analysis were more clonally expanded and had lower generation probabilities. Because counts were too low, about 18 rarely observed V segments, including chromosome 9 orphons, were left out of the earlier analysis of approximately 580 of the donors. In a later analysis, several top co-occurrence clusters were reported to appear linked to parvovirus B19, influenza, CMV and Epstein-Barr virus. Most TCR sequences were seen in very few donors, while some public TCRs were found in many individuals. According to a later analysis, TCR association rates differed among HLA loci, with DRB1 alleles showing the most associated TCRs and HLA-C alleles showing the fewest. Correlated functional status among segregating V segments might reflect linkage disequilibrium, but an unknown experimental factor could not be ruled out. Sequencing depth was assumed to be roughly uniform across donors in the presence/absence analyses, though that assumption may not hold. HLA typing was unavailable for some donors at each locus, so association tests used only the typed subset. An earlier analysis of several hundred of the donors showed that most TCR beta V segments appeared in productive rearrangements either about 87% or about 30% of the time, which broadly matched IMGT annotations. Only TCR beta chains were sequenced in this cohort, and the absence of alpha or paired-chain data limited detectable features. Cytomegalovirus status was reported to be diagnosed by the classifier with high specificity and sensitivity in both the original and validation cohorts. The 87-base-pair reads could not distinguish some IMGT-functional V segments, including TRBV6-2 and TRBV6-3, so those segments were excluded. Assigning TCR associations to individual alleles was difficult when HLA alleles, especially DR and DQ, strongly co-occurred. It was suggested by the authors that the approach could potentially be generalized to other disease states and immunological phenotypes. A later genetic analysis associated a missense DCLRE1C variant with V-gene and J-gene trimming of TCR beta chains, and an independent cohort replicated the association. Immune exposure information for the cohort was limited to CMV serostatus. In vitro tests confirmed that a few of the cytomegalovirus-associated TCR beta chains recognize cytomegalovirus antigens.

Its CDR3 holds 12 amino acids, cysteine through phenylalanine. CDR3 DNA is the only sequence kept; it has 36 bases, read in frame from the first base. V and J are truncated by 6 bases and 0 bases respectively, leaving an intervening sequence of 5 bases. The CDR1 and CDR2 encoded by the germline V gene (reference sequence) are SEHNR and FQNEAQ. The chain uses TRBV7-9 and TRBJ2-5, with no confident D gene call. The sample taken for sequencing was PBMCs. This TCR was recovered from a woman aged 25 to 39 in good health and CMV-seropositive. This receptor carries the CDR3 CASRENQETQYF. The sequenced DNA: TGTGCCAGCAGGGAGAACCAAGAGACCCAGTACTTC.